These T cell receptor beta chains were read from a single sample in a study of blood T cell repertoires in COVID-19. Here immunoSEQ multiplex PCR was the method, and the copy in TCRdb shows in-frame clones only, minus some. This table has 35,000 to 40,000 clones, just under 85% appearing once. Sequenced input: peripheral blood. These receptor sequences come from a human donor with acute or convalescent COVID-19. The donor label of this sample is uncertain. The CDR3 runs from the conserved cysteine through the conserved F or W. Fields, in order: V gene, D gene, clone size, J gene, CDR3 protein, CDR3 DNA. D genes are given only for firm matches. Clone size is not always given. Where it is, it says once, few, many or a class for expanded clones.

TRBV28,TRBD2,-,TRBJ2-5,CASSSVLSTSGGALETQYF,TGTGCCAGCAGTTCGGTTCTGTCGACTAGCGGGGGGGCCCTAGAGACCCAGTACTTC
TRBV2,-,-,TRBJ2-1,CASRNRAGDEQFF,TGTGCCAGCAGAAACAGGGCGGGAGATGAGCAGTTCTTC
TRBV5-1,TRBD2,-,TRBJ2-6,CASSLGLAGSGANVLTF,TGCGCCAGCAGCTTGGGACTAGCGGGCTCTGGGGCCAACGTCCTGACTTTC
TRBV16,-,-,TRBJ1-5,CASSQSAASNQPQHF,TGTGCCAGCAGCCAATCGGCCGCTAGCAATCAGCCCCAGCATTTT
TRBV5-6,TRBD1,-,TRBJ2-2,CASSLGQGLTGELFF,TGTGCCAGCAGCTTAGGACAGGGACTCACCGGGGAGCTGTTTTTT
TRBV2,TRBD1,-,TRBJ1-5,CASSSNRGNQPQHF,TGTGCCAGCAGCTCTAACAGGGGGAATCAGCCCCAGCATTTT
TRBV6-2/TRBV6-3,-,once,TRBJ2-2,CASSTIRKGTGELFF,TGTGCCAGCAGTACGATAAGGAAGGGGACCGGGGAGCTGTTTTTT
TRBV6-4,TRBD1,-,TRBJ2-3,CASSGDRGPSTDTQYF,TGTGCCAGCAGTGGGGACAGGGGTCCTAGCACAGATACGCAGTATTTT
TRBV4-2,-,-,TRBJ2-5,CASSQSRGTQYF,TGTGCCAGCAGCCAATCCCGGGGGACCCAGTACTTC
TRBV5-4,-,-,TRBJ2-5,CASSTYSRQETQYF,TGTGCCAGCAGCACCTACAGTCGCCAAGAGACCCAGTACTTC
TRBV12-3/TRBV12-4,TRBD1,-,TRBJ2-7,CASGQQGAREQYF,TGTGCCAGCGGCCAACAGGGGGCAAGGGAGCAGTACTTC
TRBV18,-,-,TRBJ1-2,CASSPEGYGYTF,TGTGCCAGCTCACCCGAGGGCTATGGCTACACCTTC
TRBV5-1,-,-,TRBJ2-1,CASSLGGDEQFF,TGCGCCAGCAGCTTGGGCGGCGATGAGCAGTTCTTC
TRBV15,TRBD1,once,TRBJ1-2,CATSRDATGGLNGYTF,TGTGCCACCAGCAGAGACGCCACAGGGGGCTTGAATGGCTACACCTTC